The 8 T cell receptor beta chains reported below all come from one sample, sequenced in a study of T cells expressing NK-cell markers. TCRdb reprocessed the 5' RACE reads, with one entry per CDR3 protein and no DNA. The repertoire table contains 300,000 or so distinct CDR3 sequences. The sample was blood T cells: a sorted CD56 or NKG2C T cell subset, CD4+ or CD8+ T cells, or bulk PBMC T cells (not recorded which). The origin of the receptors is a woman between 18 and 70 years old in good health.

This chain joins TRBV6-2 or TRBV6-3 and TRBJ2-1; the D gene TCRdb calls, TRBD1, cannot be checked with no DNA. CDR1 MNHEY and CDR2 SVGEGT come from the germline V gene. This CDR3 contains 14 residues. This chain's CDR3 is CASSSPPRGNEQFF.

This chain connects TRBV6-2 or TRBV6-3 to TRBJ2-7. CDR1 and CDR2 (germline): MNHEY, SVGEGT. This CDR3 has 12 residues. The CDR3: CASSYAWGEQYF.

The genes are TRBV25-1 and TRBJ1-6. This CDR3 has 15 amino acids. Germline V gene data show CDR1 as MGHDK and CDR2 as SYGVNS. CDR3: CASSEGLSYNSPLHF.

V is TRBV20-1 and J is TRBJ1-1. Germline V CDR1 and CDR2: DFQATT, SNEGSKA (reference sequence). The CDR3 sequence is 13 residues long. The CDR3 loop is CSARDLISGAAFF.

The rearrangement joins TRBV5-1 to TRBJ2-7; the D gene TCRdb calls, TRBD2, cannot be checked with no DNA. Germline V gene data show CDR1 as SGHRS and CDR2 as YFSETQ. This CDR3 has 15 residues. CDR3 sequence reads: CASSLASSGSYEQYF.

CDR3 sequence reads: CAISLQGFGNTIYF. The genes are TRBV10-3 and TRBJ1-3; TCRdb returns TRBD1, unconfirmable since there is no DNA. Germline V lookup: CDR1 ENHRY, CDR2 SYGVKD. This CDR3 has 14 amino acids.

The chain carries TRBV6-2 or TRBV6-3 and TRBJ2-5. The CDR3 is 14 amino acids. Germline values: CDR1 MNHEY, CDR2 SVGEGT. CDR3 amino acids: CASARGGPQETQYF.

J is TRBJ2-2 and V is TRBV29-1; checking the TCRdb D call of TRBD1 is not possible without DNA. The CDR3 is made up of 14 amino acids. CDR1 is SQVTM, CDR2 ANQGSEA, per germline. The CDR3 reads CSARQLTNTGELFF.